This is a list of T cell receptor beta chains from one sample in a study of vaccination effects on CD4 cells after COVID-19. These receptors' targets are unknown. This table comes from immunoSEQ multiplex PCR, and its TCRdb copy is limited to in-frame clones, with some not included. The repertoire holds about 41,000 clones, with more than 65% as singletons. This material consisted of CD4+ T cells from PBMCs cultured with HCoV-NL63 spike peptides, taken before COVID-19 vaccination. These receptors were obtained from a human donor who received a COVID-19 vaccine. Each CDR3 is given without its conserved first and last residue. Each record gives: CDR3 protein, V gene, J gene.

CDR3 protein: ASSRTGGNYGYT; V gene: TRBV18; J gene: TRBJ1-2
CDR3 protein: ASSLEGAGASPDTQY; V gene: TRBV5-6; J gene: TRBJ2-3
CDR3 protein: ASSDIQGLNTEAF; V gene: TRBV18; J gene: TRBJ1-1
CDR3 protein: ASSWGDSYSSYNEQF; V gene: TRBV5-5; J gene: TRBJ2-1
CDR3 protein: ASSRGTGSGGETQY; V gene: TRBV4-3; J gene: TRBJ2-5
CDR3 protein: ASSVGAGGPVNYGYT; V gene: TRBV9; J gene: TRBJ1-2
CDR3 protein: SGGPSTEAF; V gene: TRBV29-1; J gene: TRBJ1-1
CDR3 protein: ASSLVVAPGNEQF; V gene: TRBV11-2; J gene: TRBJ2-1
CDR3 protein: ASTPQGVRTNEKLF; V gene: TRBV19; J gene: TRBJ1-4
CDR3 protein: ARSLRGAPYTHNEQF; V gene: TRBV5-3; J gene: TRBJ2-1
CDR3 protein: ASRLRGMDNSPLH; V gene: TRBV2; J gene: TRBJ1-6
CDR3 protein: ASSSTSGGEEQF; V gene: TRBV5-1; J gene: TRBJ2-1
CDR3 protein: ATKQGATDTQY; V gene: TRBV24-1; J gene: TRBJ2-3
CDR3 protein: TSSQEPGLAEHSGANVLT; V gene: TRBV1; J gene: TRBJ2-6
CDR3 protein: ASSYGSSAPLH; V gene: TRBV6-2/TRBV6-3; J gene: TRBJ1-6
CDR3 protein: ASSQTGQVTTDTQY; V gene: TRBV14; J gene: TRBJ2-3
CDR3 protein: ASSQDSASGNQPQH; V gene: TRBV4-2; J gene: TRBJ1-5
CDR3 protein: ASSFSGDTDTQY; V gene: TRBV5-1; J gene: TRBJ2-3
CDR3 protein: ASSLGLLGGYT; V gene: TRBV7-8; J gene: TRBJ1-2
CDR3 protein: ASRRQGGETQY; V gene: TRBV19; J gene: TRBJ2-5
CDR3 protein: ASSLGDTTDTQY; V gene: TRBV7-2; J gene: TRBJ2-3
CDR3 protein: ASSYSSNYGYT; V gene: TRBV6-6; J gene: TRBJ1-2
CDR3 protein: ASSITVPYGYT; V gene: TRBV12-3/TRBV12-4; J gene: TRBJ1-2
CDR3 protein: ASSGAFSTDTQY; V gene: TRBV25-1; J gene: TRBJ2-3
CDR3 protein: ASSLGGAQETQY; V gene: TRBV7-2; J gene: TRBJ2-5
CDR3 protein: ASSFYTGRTDTQY; V gene: TRBV7-2; J gene: TRBJ2-3
CDR3 protein: ASSLIPGVNQPQH; V gene: TRBV5-1; J gene: TRBJ1-5
CDR3 protein: ASSFIRGQVNTEAF; V gene: TRBV28; J gene: TRBJ1-1
CDR3 protein: ASSDGGTVDTQY; V gene: TRBV6-1; J gene: TRBJ2-3
CDR3 protein: ASSLMAGNYGYT; V gene: TRBV7-2; J gene: TRBJ1-2
CDR3 protein: ASSLQAGGPRTDTQY; V gene: TRBV28; J gene: TRBJ2-3
CDR3 protein: ASSPRQGAWATQY; V gene: TRBV27; J gene: TRBJ2-5
CDR3 protein: ASSQFQTGPRGTQY; V gene: TRBV3-1/TRBV3-2; J gene: TRBJ2-5
CDR3 protein: ASSRGSNSNQPQH; V gene: TRBV18; J gene: TRBJ1-5
CDR3 protein: ASSLTGTSVDEQF; V gene: TRBV5-1; J gene: TRBJ2-1
CDR3 protein: AITRDPDNEQF; V gene: TRBV10-3; J gene: TRBJ2-1
CDR3 protein: ASSLDVAGANNEQF; V gene: TRBV11-3; J gene: TRBJ2-1
CDR3 protein: ASSLVVSGVTDTQY; V gene: TRBV5-1; J gene: TRBJ2-3
CDR3 protein: ASYSPGETQY; V gene: TRBV19; J gene: TRBJ2-5
CDR3 protein: ASSGLGRDTSVDTQY; V gene: TRBV9; J gene: TRBJ2-3